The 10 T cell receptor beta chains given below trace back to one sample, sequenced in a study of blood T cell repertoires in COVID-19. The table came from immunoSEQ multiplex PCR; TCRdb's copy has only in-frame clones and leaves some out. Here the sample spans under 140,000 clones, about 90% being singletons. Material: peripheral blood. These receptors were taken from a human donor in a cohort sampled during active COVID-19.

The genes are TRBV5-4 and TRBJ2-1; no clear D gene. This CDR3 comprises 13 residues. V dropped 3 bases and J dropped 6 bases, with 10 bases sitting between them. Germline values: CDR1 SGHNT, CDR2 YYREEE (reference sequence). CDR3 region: CASSYSPGNEQFF. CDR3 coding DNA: TGTGCCAGCAGCTACTCCCCCGGCAATGAGCAGTTCTTC.

CDR3 region: CASSQAIRDRTYTDTQYF. The DNA of the CDR3 is TGCGCCAGCAGCCAAGCCATTCGGGACAGAACATACACAGATACGCAGTATTTT. The chain joins TRBV4-1 to TRBJ2-3; 7 positions agree with TRBD1. CDR3 length equals 18 residues. After removal of 1 base from V and 2 bases from J, the junction contained 12 bases not matched to a gene. Germline CDR1 reads MGHRA; CDR2 reads YSYEKL.

The CDR3 loop is CASSPPDTVYGYTF. The CDR3 DNA is TGTGCCAGCTCACCACCGGACACAGTGTATGGCTACACCTTC. This rearrangement joins TRBV18 to TRBJ1-2; maybe TRBD1 (5 bases). Germline V gives CDR1 KGHSH, CDR2 LQKENI. The CDR3 runs to 14 residues. V was trimmed by 0 bases and J by 5 bases, leaving 10 bases between them. Variable domain in full (rest from reference TRBV18 and TRBJ1-2): NAGVMQNPRHLVRRRGQEARLRCSPMKGHSHVYWYRQLPEEGLKFMVYLQKENIIDESGMPKERFSAEFPKEGPSILRIQQVVRGDSAAYFCASSPPDTVYGYTFGSGTRLTVV.

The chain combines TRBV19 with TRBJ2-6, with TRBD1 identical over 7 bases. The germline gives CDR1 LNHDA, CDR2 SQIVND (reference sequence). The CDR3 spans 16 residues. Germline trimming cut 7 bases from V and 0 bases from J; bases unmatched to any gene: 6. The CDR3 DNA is TGTGCCAGTAACAGGGGAACTACCTCTGGGGCCAACGTCCTGACTTTC. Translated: CASNRGTTSGANVLTF.

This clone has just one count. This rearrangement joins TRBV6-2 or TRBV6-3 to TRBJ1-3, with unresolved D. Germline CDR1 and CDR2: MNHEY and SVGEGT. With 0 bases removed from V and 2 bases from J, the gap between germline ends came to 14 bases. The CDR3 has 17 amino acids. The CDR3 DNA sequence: TGTGCCAGCAGTTACTCGAAGCAGGCTATTACTGGAAACACCATATATTTT. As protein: CASSYSKQAITGNTIYF.

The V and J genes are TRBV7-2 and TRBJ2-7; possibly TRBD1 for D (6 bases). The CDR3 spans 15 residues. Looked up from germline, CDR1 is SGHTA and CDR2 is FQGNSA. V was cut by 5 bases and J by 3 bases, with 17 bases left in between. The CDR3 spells CASSLQGSGGYEQYF. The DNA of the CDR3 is TGTGCCAGCAGCCTACAGGGATCTGGCGGCTACGAGCAGTACTTC.

In nucleotides, the CDR3 is TGTGCCAGCAGCCAGGGCCAACGTCACGGGGAGCTGTTTTTT. Protein sequence: CASSQGQRHGELFF. V gene TRBV7-9 combines with J gene TRBJ2-2; possibly TRBD1 for D (5 bases). The germline CDR1 and CDR2 sequences are SEHNR and FQNEAQ (reference sequence). Deletions cut 5 bases from V and 7 bases from J, with 14 bases between. The CDR3 runs to 14 residues.

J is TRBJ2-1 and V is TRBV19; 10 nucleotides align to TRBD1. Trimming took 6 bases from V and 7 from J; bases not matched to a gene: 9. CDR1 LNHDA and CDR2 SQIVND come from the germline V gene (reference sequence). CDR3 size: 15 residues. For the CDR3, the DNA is TGTGCCAGTAGCTGGGACAGGGGACTTTGGAATGAGCAGTTCTTC. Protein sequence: CASSWDRGLWNEQFF.

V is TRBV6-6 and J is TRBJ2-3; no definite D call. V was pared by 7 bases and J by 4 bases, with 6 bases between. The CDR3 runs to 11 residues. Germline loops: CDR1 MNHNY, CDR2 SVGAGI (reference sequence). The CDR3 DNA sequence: TGTGCCAGCACGTTCGCAGATACGCAGTATTTT. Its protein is CASTFADTQYF.

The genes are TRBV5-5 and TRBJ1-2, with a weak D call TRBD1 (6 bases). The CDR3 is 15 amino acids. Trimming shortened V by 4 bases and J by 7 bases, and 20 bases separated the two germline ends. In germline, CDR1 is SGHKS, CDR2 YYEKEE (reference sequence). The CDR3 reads CASSRPGGPFGGYTF. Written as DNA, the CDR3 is TGTGCCAGCAGCCGGCCGGGGGGCCCTTTTGGTGGCTACACCTTC.